Its frequency marks the clone carrying this T cell receptor (beta chain) as medium-sized. No antigen is known for it. TCR beta was sequenced from UMI-tagged 5' RACE libraries. Reanalyzing the 5' RACE reads, TCRdb keeps one entry per CDR3 protein, without DNA. This sample's clone table lists some 6,700 distinct CDR3 sequences. Germline V lookup: CDR1 SQVTM, CDR2 ANQGSEA. This CDR3 region has 13 residues. The data are from a study of human CD8 memory T cell subsets. Study-level points and caveats: Sequencing was confined to T cell receptor beta chains in the study.

Duplicate approximately 150,000-cell vials of sorted CD8+ T cells per subset supplied the RNA. The genes are TRBV29-1 and TRBJ2-3; the D gene TCRdb calls, TRBD2, cannot be checked with no DNA. The sequence was collected from a human donor in good health. The sequencing input was CD8+ T cells from PBMCs. The CDR3 is CSAEASSTDTQYF.